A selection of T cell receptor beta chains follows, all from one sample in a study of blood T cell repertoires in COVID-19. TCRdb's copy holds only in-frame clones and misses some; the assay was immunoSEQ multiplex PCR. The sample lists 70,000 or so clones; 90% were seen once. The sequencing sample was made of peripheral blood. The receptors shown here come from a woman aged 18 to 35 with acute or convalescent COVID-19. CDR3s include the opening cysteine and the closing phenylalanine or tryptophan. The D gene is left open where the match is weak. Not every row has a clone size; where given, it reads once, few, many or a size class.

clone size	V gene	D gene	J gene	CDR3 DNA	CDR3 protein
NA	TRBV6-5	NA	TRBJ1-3	TGTGCCAGCAGCCTTCGTTTGGGAAACACCATATATTTT	CASSLRLGNTIYF
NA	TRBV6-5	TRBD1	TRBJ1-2	TGTGCCAGCAGTTCGCGGACAGGGCAAGGTTATGGCTACACCTTC	CASSSRTGQGYGYTF
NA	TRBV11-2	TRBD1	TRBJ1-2	TGTGCCAGCAGATCGGACAGGGGTAACTATGGCTACACCTTC	CASRSDRGNYGYTF
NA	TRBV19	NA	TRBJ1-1	TGTGCCAGTAGTCTGGCGGGGTACACTGAAGCTTTCTTT	CASSLAGYTEAFF
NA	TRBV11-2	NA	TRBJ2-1	TGTGCCAGCAGCTTAGATCACAGGGAGAACAATGAGCAGTTCTTC	CASSLDHRENNEQFF
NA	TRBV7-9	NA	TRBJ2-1	TGTGCCAGCAGCTTAGGGATTAACGGGGAGCAGTTCTTC	CASSLGINGEQFF
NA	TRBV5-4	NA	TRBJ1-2	TGTGCCAGCACCCGGGAGGGAGGAGCTGAGGGCTACACCTTC	CASTREGGAEGYTF
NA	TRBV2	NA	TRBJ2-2	TGTGCCAGCAGTGAACGGCAGGCGAACACCGGGGAGCTGTTTTTT	CASSERQANTGELFF
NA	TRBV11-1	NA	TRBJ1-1	TGTGCCAGCAGCTTGTCCCGGGACACTGAAGCTTTCTTT	CASSLSRDTEAFF
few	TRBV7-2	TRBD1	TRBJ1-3	TGTGCCAGCAGCTCCGACAGGGGGCCTGGAAACACCATATATTTT	CASSSDRGPGNTIYF
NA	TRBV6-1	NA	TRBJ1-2	TGTGCCAGCAGTGAAAAGGGGACTTTAGCTAACTATGGCTACACCTTC	CASSEKGTLANYGYTF
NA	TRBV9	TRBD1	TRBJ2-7	TGTGCCAGCGGGGCTGGACAGGGGGGCTCCTACGAGCAGTACTTC	CASGAGQGGSYEQYF
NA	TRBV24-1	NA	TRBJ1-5	TGTGCCACCAGTGCTGGGGGGGGTGTTCAGCCCCAGCATTTT	CATSAGGGVQPQHF
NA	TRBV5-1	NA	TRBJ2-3	TGCGCCAGCAGCTTGGATGGGCAGCCCGGCACAGATACGCAGTATTTT	CASSLDGQPGTDTQYF
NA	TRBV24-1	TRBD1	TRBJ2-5	TGTGCCACGACGGACAGGGGGCGATTGGCAGAGACCCAGTACTTC	CATTDRGRLAETQYF
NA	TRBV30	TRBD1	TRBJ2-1	TGTGCCTGGAGTTTGGGACAGGGCGCAAATGAGCAGTTCTTC	CAWSLGQGANEQFF
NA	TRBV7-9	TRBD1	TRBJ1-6	TGTGCCAGCAGCATGGGACAGGGTACTTCACCCCTCCACTTT	CASSMGQGTSPLHF
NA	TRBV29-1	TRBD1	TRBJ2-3	TGCAGCGTTGAACCCGACAGGGGAAACACAGATACGCAGTATTTT	CSVEPDRGNTDTQYF
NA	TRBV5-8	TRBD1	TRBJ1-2	TGTGCCAGCAGCCCCGGGACAGGGTTCCTGGGTGGGTATGGCTACACCTTC	CASSPGTGFLGGYGYTF
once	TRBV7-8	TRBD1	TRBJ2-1	TGTGCCAGCAGCGGCTACCGGGACAGGGCTCGCAATGAGCAGTTCTTC	CASSGYRDRARNEQFF
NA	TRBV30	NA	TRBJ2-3	TGTGCCTGGAGCCCGGAGGAGGTTAGCACAGATACGCAGTATTTT	CAWSPEEVSTDTQYF
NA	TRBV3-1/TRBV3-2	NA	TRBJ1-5	TGTGCCAGCAGCCCTGGCTGGCCAGGGCAGCCCCAGCATTTT	CASSPGWPGQPQHF
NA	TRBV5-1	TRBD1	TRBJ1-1	TGCGCCAGCAGCCACGGGACAGGGGAAGCTTTCTTT	CASSHGTGEAFF
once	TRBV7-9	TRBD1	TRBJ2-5	TGTGCCAGCAGCTTAGTGGGACAGGGTGGAGAGACCCAGTACTTC	CASSLVGQGGETQYF
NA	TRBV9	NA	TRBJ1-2	TGTGCCAGCAGCGCGGACCCACAGGTATCTAACTATGGCTACACCTTC	CASSADPQVSNYGYTF
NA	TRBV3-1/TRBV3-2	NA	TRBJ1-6	TGTGCCAGCAGTTCACAGGCTAATTCACCCCTCCACTTT	CASSSQANSPLHF
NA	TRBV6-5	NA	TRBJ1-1	TGTGCCAGCAGTAAAAGGACAGAAACGGGCACTGAAGCTTTCTTT	CASSKRTETGTEAFF
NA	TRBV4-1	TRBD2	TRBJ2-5	TGCGCCAGCAGCCAAGTCCCGGGACTAGCGGGGGCCGGGTTCAAGTACTTC	CASSQVPGLAGAGFKYF